Presented here are 5 T cell receptor beta chains from one specimen sequenced in a study of early T cells in non-severe SARS-CoV-2 infection. TCRdb re-analysed the 5' RACE reads in MiXCR, keeping a single row per CDR3 protein. The sample lists roughly 70,000 distinct CDR3 sequences, roughly 21% occurring once. The sequencing used whole blood, collected at baseline. All receptors come from an adult who was a healthcare worker with PCR-confirmed SARS-CoV-2 infection or an uninfected control (not recorded which).

J is TRBJ1-4 and V is TRBV29-1; D not certain. This CDR3 has 12 amino acids. With 7 bases removed from V and 10 bases from J, the gap between germline ends came to 16 bases. Germline V gene sequence: CDR1 SQVTM, CDR2 ANQGSEA. CDR3 sequence (DNA): TGCAGCGCTGAGGGTCTAAATCGAAAACTGTTTTTT. Its translation is CSAEGLNRKLFF.

The chain carries TRBV7-6 and TRBJ2-3, with D hard to call. The V gene's germline CDR1 is SGHVS and CDR2 FNYEAQ. The V end was cut by 1 base, the J end by 6 bases, with 11 bases between. This CDR3 comprises 14 residues. In DNA form, the CDR3 reads TGTGCCAGCAGCTTAGGGACGAGCGCGGATACGCAGTATTTT. Protein sequence: CASSLGTSADTQYF.

There are a few counts of this clonotype. This chain links TRBV13 with TRBJ1-1; D not certain. The ends were cut back, 1 base at V and 6 bases at J, with 9 bases in the middle. Germline V gene data show CDR1 as PRHDT and CDR2 as FYEKMQ (reference sequence). The CDR3 has 13 residues. CDR3 nucleotides: TGTGCCAGCAGCTTAGACCCGGAGGCTGAAGCTTTCTTT. It specifies CASSLDPEAEAFF.

There are a few counts of this clonotype. J is TRBJ1-1 and V is TRBV7-6, with a possible D match to TRBD1 (5 bases). V was clipped by 5 bases and J by 1 base, with 14 bases between them. Germline CDR1 SGHVS, CDR2 FNYEAQ. The CDR3 is 15 amino acids. The CDR3 DNA is TGTGCCAGCAGCCAACTAACGCAGGGGAACACTGAAGCTTTCTTT. Its protein product is CASSQLTQGNTEAFF.

This clonotype turned up a few times. The V call is TRBV6-5, the J call TRBJ2-5; either TRBD1 or TRBD2 may supply D (5 bases each). The V gene lost 6 bases and the J gene lost 4 bases, with 6 bases spanning the gap. The CDR3 is 11 residues long. The germline V gene encodes CDR1 MNHEY and CDR2 SVGAGI. The CDR3 protein is CASRRGETQYF. The CDR3 bases are TGTGCCAGCAGGAGGGGAGAGACCCAGTACTTC.